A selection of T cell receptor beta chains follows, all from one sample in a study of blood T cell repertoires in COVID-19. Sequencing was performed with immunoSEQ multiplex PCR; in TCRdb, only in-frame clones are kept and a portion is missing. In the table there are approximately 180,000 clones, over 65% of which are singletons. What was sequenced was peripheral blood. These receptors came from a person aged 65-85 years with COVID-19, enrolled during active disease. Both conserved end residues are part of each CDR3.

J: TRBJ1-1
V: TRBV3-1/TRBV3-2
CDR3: CASSQRRGQGTEAFF

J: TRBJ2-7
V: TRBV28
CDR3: CASRYPGLREQYF

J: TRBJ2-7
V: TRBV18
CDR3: CASSLDRGPYEQYF

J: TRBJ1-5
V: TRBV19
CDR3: CASSRTGMSNQPQHF

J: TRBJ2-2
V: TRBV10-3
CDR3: CAISGQGQGQTGELFF

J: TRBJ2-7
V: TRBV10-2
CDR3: CASSETGISSYEQYF

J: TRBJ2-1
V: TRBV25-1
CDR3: CASEGGAATYNEQFF

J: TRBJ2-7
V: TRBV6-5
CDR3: CASSRQVKYEQYF

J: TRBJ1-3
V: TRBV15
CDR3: CATSRVPGLYLGNTIYF

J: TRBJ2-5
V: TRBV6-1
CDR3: CASSESGSQETQYF